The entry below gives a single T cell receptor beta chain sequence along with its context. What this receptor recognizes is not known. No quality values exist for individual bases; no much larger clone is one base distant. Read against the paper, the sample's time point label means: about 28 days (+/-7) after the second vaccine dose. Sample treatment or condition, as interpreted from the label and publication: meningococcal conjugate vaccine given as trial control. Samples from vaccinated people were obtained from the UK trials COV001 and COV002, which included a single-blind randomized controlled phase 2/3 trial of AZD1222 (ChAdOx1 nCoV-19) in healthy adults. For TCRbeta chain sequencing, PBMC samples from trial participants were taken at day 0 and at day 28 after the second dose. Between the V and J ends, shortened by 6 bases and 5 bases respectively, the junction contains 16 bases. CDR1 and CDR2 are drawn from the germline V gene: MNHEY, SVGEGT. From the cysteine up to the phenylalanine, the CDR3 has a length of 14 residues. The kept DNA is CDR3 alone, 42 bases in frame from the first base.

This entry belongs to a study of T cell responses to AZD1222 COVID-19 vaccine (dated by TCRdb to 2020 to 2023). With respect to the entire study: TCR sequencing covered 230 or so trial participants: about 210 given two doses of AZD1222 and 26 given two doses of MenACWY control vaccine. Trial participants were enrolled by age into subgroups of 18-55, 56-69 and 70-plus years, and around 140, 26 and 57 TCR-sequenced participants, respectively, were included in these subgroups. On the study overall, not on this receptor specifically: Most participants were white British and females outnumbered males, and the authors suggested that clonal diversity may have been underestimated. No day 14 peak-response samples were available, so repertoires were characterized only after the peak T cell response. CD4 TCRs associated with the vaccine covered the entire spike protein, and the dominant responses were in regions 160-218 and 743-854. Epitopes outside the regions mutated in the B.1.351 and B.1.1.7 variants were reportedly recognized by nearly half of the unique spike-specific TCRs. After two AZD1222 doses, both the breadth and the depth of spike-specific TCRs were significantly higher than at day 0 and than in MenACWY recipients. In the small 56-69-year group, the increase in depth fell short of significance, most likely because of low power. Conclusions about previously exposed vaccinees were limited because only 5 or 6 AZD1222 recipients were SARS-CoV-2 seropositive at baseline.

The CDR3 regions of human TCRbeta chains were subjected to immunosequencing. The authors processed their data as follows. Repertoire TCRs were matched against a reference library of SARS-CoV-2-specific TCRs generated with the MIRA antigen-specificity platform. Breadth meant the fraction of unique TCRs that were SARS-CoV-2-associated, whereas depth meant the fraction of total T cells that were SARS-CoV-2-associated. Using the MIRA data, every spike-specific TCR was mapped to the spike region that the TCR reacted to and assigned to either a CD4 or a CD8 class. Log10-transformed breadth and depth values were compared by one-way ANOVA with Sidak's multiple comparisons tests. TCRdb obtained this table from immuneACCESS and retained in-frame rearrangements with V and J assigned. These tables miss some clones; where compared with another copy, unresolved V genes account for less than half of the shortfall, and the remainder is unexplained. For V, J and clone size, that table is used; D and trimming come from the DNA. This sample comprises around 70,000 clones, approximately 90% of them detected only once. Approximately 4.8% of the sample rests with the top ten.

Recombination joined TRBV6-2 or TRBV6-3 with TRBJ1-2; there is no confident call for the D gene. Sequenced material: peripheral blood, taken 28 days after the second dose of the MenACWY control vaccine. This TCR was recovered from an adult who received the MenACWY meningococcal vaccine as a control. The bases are TGTGCCAGCAGCGACGGCTCGATCGCATATGGCTACACCTTC. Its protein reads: CASSDGSIAYGYTF.